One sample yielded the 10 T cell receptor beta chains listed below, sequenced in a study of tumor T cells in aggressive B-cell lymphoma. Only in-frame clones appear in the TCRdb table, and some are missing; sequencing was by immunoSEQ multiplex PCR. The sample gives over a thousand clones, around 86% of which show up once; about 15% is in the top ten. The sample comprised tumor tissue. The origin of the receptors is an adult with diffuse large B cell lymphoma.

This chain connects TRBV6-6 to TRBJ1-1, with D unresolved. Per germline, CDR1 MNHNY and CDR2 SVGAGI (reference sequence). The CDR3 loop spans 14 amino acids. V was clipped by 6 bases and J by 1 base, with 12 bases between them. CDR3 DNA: TGTGCCAGCAGAGTTACGTGGGCGAACACTGAAGCTTTCTTT. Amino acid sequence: CASRVTWANTEAFF.

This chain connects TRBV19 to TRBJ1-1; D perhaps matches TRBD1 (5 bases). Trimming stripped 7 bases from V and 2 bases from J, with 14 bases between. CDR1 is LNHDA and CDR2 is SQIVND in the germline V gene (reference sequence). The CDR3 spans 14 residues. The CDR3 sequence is CASTLRGVNTEAFF. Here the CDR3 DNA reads TGTGCCAGTACCCTGCGGGGGGTTAACACTGAAGCTTTCTTT.

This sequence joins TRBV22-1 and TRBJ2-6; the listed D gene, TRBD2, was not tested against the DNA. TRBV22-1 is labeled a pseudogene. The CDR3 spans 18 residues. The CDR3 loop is CPGSGVRSEQSRANVLTF. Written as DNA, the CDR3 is TGTCCTGGGAGTGGTGTGAGAAGCGAACAAAGTCGGGCCAACGTCCTGACTTTC.

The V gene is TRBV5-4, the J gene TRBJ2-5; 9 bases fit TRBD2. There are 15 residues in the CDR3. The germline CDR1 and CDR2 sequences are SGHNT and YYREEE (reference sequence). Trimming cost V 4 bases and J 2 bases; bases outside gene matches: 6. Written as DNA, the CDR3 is TGTGCCAGCAGCAAGGGACTAGCAGAGCAAGAGACCCAGTACTTC. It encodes CASSKGLAEQETQYF. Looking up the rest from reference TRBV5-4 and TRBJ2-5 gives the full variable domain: ETGVTQSPTHLIKTRGQQVTLRCSSQSGHNTVSWYQQALGQGPQFIFQYYREEENGRGNFPPRFSGLQFPNYSSELNVNALELDDSALYLCASSKGLAEQETQYFGPGTRLLVL.

The CDR3 reads CASSERGGTYEQYF. CDR3 in DNA: TGTGCCAGCAGTGAACGGGGGGGGACCTACGAGCAGTACTTC. The chain is built from TRBV2 and TRBJ2-7, with 8 bases lining up with TRBD2. Germline V gene data show CDR1 as SNHLY and CDR2 as FYNNEI. This CDR3 region has 14 residues. The V gene end was trimmed by 2 bases and the J gene end by 2 bases; junction bases not matched to a gene: 2.

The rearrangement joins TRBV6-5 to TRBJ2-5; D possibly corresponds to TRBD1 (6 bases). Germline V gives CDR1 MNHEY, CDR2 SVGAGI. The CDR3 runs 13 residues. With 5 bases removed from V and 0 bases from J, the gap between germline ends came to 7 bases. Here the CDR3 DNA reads TGTGCCAGCAGTCGGGACAACCAAGAGACCCAGTACTTC. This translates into CASSRDNQETQYF.

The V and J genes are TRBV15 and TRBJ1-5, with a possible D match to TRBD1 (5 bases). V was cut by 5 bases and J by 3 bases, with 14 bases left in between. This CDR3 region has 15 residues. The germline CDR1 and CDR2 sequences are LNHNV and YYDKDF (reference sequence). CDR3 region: CATSLRTRHNQPQHF. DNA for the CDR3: TGTGCCACCAGCCTCCGGACACGTCACAATCAGCCCCAGCATTTT.

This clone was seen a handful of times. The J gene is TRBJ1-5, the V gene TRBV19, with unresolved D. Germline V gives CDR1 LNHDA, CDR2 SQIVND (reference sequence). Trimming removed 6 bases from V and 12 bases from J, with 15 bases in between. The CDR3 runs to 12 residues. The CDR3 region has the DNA TGTGCCAGTAGAGACGTGACCCGGGACCAGCATTTT. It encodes CASRDVTRDQHF.

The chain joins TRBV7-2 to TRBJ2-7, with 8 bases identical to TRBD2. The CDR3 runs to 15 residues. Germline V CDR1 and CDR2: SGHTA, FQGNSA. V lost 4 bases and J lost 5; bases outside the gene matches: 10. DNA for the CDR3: TGTGCCAGCAGCTCTTATAGCGGGGAGGTTGACGAGCAGTACTTC. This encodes CASSSYSGEVDEQYF.

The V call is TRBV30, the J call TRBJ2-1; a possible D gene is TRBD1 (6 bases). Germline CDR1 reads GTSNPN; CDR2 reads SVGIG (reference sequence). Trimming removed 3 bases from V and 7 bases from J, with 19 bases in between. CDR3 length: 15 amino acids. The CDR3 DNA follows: TGTGCCTGGAGCAGACAGGTTTTTTTCAAAAATGAGCAGTTCTTC. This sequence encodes CAWSRQVFFKNEQFF.